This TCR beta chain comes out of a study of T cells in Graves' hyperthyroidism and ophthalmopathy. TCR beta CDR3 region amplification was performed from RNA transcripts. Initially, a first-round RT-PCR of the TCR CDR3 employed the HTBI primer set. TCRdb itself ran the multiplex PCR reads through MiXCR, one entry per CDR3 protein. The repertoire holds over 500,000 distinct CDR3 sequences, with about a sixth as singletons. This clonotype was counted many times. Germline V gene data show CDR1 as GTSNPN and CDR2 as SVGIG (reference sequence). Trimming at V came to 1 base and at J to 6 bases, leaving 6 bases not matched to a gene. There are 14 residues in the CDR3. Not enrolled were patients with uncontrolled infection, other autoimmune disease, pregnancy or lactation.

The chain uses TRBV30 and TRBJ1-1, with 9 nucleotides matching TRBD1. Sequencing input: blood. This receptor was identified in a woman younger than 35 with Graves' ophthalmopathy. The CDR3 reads CAWSALDRGAEAFF. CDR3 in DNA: TGTGCCTGGAGTGCCTTAGACAGGGGGGCTGAAGCTTTCTTT.